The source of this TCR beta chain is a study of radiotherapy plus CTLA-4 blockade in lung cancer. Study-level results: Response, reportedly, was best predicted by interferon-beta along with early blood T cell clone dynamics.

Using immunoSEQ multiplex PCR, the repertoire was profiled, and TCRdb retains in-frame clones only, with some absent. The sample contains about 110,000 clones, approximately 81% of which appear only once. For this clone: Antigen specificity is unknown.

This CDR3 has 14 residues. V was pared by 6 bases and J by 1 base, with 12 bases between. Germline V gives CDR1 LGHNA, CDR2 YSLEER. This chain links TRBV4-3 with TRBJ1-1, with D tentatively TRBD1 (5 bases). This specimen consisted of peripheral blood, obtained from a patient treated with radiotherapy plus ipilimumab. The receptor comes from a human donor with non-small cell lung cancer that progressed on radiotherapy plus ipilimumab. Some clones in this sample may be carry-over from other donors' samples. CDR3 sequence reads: CASRSVTENTEAFF. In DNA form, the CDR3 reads TGCGCCAGCAGATCGGTGACAGAGAACACTGAAGCTTTCTTT.